The 9 T cell receptor beta chains below come from one sample, sequenced in a study of CD8 T cells in Susac syndrome. RNA amounts of 0.5 to 1 ug underwent reverse transcription with random hexamers. A single record per CDR3 protein comes from TCRdb applying MiXCR to the immunoSEQ multiplex PCR reads. The sample has some 450,000 distinct CDR3 sequences; 75% to 90% are singletons. The specimen was CD8+ T cells from PBMCs. Receptor source: a human donor with multiple sclerosis.

This sequence joins TRBV4-1 and TRBJ2-7; no firm D call. Germline CDR1 is MGHRA and CDR2 is YSYEKL. The CDR3 contains 15 residues. Trimming cost V 1 base and J 7 bases, with 17 bases left between them. The CDR3 here is CASSQAWHVYREQYF. The CDR3 nucleotides are TGCGCCAGCAGCCAAGCCTGGCATGTCTACCGGGAGCAGTACTTC.

This clonotype came up once. CDR3 region: CASSGGGPIYGYTF. CDR3 coding DNA: TGTGCCAGCAGCGGAGGGGGGCCAATCTATGGCTACACCTTC. This chain joins TRBV9 and TRBJ1-2; D may be TRBD1 (6 bases). The V gene's germline CDR1 is SGDLS and CDR2 YYNGEE. The CDR3 has 14 residues. V lost 3 bases to trimming and J lost 4 bases, with 13 bases between them. Supplemented by reference TRBV9 and TRBJ1-2, the full variable domain reads DSGVTQTPKHLITATGQRVTLRCSPRSGDLSVYWYQQSLDQGLQFLIQYYNGEERAKGNILERFSAQQFPDLHSELNLSSLELGDSALYFCASSGGGPIYGYTFGSGTRLTVV.

This chain joins TRBV5-1 and TRBJ2-7, with 7 bases matching TRBD1. Per germline, CDR1 SGHRS and CDR2 YFSETQ. This CDR3 comprises 14 residues. V shed 4 bases, J shed 2 bases, and the junction held 6 bases outside the gene matches. CDR3 protein: CASSVSTGTYEQYF. CDR3 DNA sequence: TGCGCCAGCAGCGTTTCGACAGGGACCTACGAGCAGTACTTC.

The J gene is TRBJ2-3, the V gene TRBV7-9, with 9 bases aligning to TRBD1. CDR3 size: 16 residues. The V and J ends lost 5 bases and 0 bases, in that order; junction bases with no gene match: 6. Per germline, CDR1 SEHNR and CDR2 FQNEAQ (reference sequence). The CDR3 bases are TGTGCCAGCAGCGAGGGACAGGGAACAAGCACAGATACGCAGTATTTT. It encodes CASSEGQGTSTDTQYF.

The rearrangement uses TRBV27 and TRBJ1-2; D is uncertain. Germline V gene data show CDR1 as MNHEY and CDR2 as SMNVEV (reference sequence). V was cut by 4 bases and J by 2 bases, with 17 bases left in between. This CDR3 is built from 16 residues. Written as DNA, the CDR3 is TGTGCCAGCAGTTCTAACCTTGGCGAGGACAACTATGGCTACACCTTC. Amino acids: CASSSNLGEDNYGYTF.

The rearrangement links TRBV5-1 to TRBJ2-1, with D perhaps TRBD1 (7 bases). CDR1 is SGHRS and CDR2 is YFSETQ in the germline V gene. Trimming shortened V by 0 bases and J by 7 bases, and 11 bases separated the two germline ends. This CDR3 spans 14 amino acids. For the CDR3, the DNA is TGCGCCAGCAGCTTGGCAGGGGGGAGGAATGAGCAGTTCTTC. This codes for CASSLAGGRNEQFF.

The V call is TRBV6-1, the J call TRBJ2-7, with 7 bases lining up with TRBD2. V dropped 10 bases and J dropped 0; count of bases not matched to a gene: 15. CDR1 and CDR2 from the germline V gene are MNHNS and SASEGT. The CDR3 length is 16 residues. For the CDR3, the DNA is TGTGCCACCCCGACTAGCCCGGATACAAGCTCCTACGAGCAGTACTTC. It is translated as CATPTSPDTSSYEQYF.

Concerning this clonotype: Sequence at one end of the junction differs from germline and may be a read error. The gene calls are TRBV7-9 and TRBJ1-1; D is ambiguous. Germline V gives CDR1 SEHNR, CDR2 FQNEAQ (reference sequence). This CDR3 region has 12 residues. The CDR3: CASSNSTREVFF. As DNA, the CDR3 is TGTGCCAGCAGCAACTCAACTAGAGAAGTTTTCTTT. Looking up the rest from reference TRBV7-9 and TRBJ1-1 gives the full variable domain: DTGVSQNPRHKITKRGQNVTFRCDPISEHNRLYWYRQTLGQGPEFLTYFQNEAQLEKSRLLSDRFSAERPKGSFSTLEIQRTEQGDSAMYLCASSNSTREVFFGQGTRLTVV.

The chain is built from TRBV10-2 and TRBJ2-7; perhaps TRBD1 as D (6 bases). Trimming removed 1 base from V and 4 bases from J, with 11 bases in between. Germline lookup yields CDR1 WSHSY and CDR2 SAAADI. The CDR3 loop spans 14 amino acids. The CDR3 loop is CASSEFVGAYEQYF. Written as DNA, the CDR3 is TGCGCCAGCAGTGAGTTTGTGGGGGCATACGAGCAGTACTTC.